This T cell receptor (beta chain) was obtained from a study of blood T cell repertoires in COVID-19. On the study more broadly: PBMCs, B-cell-depleted T cells, or T cells were the source of the cDNA or gDNA that made up the material.

The protocol was immunoSEQ multiplex PCR, while the TCRdb copy is restricted to in-frame clones and leaves out a portion. The profile shows about 210,000 clones, around 84% of them singletons. Recruited during active infection, patients (from Seattle) were subsequently followed longitudinally. The CDR3 extends over 13 amino acids. Germline CDR1 reads MNHEY; CDR2 reads SVGAGI. V was cut by 7 bases and J by 4 bases, with 13 bases left in between. The origin of this receptor is a woman at least 80 years old with COVID-19, enrolled during active disease. The chain employs TRBV6-5 and TRBJ1-1, with D possibly being TRBD1 (6 bases). Sequenced material: peripheral blood. CDR3 in DNA: TGTGCCAGCACCCAATCAGGGGCCACTGAAGCTTTCTTT. Amino acid sequence: CASTQSGATEAFF.